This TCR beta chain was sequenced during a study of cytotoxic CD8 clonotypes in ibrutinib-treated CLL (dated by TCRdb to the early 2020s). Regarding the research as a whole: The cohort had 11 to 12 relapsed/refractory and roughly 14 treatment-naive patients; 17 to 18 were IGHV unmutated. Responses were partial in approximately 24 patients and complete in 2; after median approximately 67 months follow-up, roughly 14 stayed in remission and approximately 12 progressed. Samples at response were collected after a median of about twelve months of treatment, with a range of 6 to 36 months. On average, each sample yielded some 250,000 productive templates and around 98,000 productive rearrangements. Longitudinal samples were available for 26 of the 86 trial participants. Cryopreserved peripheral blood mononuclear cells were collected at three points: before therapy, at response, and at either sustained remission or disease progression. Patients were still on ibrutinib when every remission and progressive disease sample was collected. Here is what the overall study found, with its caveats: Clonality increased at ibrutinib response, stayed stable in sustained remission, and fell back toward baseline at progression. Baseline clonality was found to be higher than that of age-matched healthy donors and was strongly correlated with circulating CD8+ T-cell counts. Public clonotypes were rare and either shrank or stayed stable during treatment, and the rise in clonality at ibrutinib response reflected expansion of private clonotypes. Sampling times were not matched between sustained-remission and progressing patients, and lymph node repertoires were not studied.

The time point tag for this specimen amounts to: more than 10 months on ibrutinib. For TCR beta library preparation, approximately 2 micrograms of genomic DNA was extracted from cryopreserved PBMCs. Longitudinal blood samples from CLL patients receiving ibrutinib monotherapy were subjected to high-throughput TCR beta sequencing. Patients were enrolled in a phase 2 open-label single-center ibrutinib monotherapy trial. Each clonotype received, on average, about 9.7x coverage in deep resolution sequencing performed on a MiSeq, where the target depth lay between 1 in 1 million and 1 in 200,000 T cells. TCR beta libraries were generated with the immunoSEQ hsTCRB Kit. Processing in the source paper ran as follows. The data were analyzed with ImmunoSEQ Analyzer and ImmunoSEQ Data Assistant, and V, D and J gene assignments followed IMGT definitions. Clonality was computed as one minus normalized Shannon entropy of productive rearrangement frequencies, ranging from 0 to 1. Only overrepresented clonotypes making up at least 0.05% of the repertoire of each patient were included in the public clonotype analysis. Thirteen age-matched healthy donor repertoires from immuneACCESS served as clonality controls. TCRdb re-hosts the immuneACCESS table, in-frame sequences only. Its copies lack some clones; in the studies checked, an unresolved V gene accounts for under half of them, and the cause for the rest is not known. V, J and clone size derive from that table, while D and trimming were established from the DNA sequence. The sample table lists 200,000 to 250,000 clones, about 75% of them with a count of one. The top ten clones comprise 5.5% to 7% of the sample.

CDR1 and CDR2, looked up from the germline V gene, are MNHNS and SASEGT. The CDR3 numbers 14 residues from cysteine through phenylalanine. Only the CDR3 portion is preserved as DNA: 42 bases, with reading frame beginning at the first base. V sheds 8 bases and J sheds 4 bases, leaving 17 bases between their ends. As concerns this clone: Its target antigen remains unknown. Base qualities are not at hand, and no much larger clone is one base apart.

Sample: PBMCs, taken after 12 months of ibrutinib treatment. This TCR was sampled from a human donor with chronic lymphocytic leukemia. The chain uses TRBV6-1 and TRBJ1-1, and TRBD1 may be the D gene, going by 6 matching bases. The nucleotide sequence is TGTGCCAGCGCATTACAGGGCACGGGCACTGAAGCTTTCTTT. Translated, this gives CASALQGTGTEAFF.